This record looks at one T cell receptor beta chain sequence and its context. Its target is unknown. Researchers used genomic DNA as the template to profile TCR beta VDJ and CDR3. TCRdb ran MiXCR on the reads and lists one entry per CDR3 protein. The table lists hundreds of thousands of distinct CDR3 sequences, 47% of them singletons, with over 7.5% in the top ten. The V gene's germline CDR1 is MRHNA and CDR2 SNTAGT. V was shortened by 4 bases and J by 11 bases, with 8 bases between the two germline ends. The CDR3 totals 10 residues. Patients picked for sequencing had shown CD8+CD57+ cell expansion detected by flow cytometry. Patients were untreated when blood was sampled. The sample is drawn from a study of CD8+CD57+ T cells in acquired aplastic anemia. Study background: Each DNA sample taken from sorted CD4+ and CD8+ cells came to roughly 3.5 ug on average.

General study points: Between patients and controls, around 27 CD8+ CDR3 sequences were found in common. In CD8+ cells, Simpson's diversity showed no significant difference between patients and controls.

The sample was sorted CD4+, CD8+, or CD8+CD57+ T cells (not recorded which) from PBMCs. The TCR sequence derives from a human donor with aplastic anemia. The genes are TRBV6-4 and TRBJ1-2; D ambiguous. The CDR3 spells CASSGFGYTF. The CDR3 DNA sequence: TGTGCCAGCAGTGGTTTCGGGTACACCTTC.